These 27 T cell receptor beta chains share one sample of origin, sequenced in a study of metastatic and nonmetastatic thyroid tumors. Thyroid surgery took place with no prior treatment in any patient. TCRdb re-called clones via MiXCR from the PCR reads. The table shows 20,000 or so clones, with 11% occurring only once. Sequenced input: blood. The receptors come from a female donor with papillary thyroid cancer or a benign thyroid nodule (not recorded which). Some clones in this sample may be carry-over from other donors' samples.

This clone was seen repeatedly, ten times or more. V and J are TRBV11-2 and TRBJ2-1; 10 bases match TRBD2. CDR1 and CDR2 (germline): SGHAT, FQNNGV. CDR3 length equals 17 residues. Losses at the gene ends were 5 bases for V and 7 bases for J; bases not matched to a gene: 14. CDR3 sequence (DNA): TGTGCCAGCAGCGAGATGGCTAGCGGGAGACTACTTAATGAGCAGTTCTTC. Translating gives CASSEMASGRLLNEQFF.

This clone was detected ten times or more. This chain joins TRBV5-1 and TRBJ2-3; no clear D. Germline V gene sequence: CDR1 SGHRS, CDR2 YFSETQ. Between the trimmed V and J ends, which lost 4 bases and 5 bases, there was a span of 11 bases. This CDR3 contains 13 residues. The CDR3 loop is CASSPGRRDTQYF. The CDR3 region has the DNA TGCGCCAGCAGCCCCGGACGAAGAGATACGCAGTATTTT.

At least ten counts were recorded for this clone. The DNA for the CDR3 is TGCAGTGCACGGGTGGGGACACCCCTCCACTTT. It encodes CSARVGTPLHF. The genes are TRBV20-1 and TRBJ1-6; unclear D gene. Germline loops: CDR1 DFQATT, CDR2 SNEGSKA (reference sequence). The CDR3 sequence is 11 residues long. The ends were cut back, 6 bases at V and 11 bases at J, with 11 bases in the middle.

This clone was seen repeatedly, ten times or more. One end of the junction is discordant with germline, which a read error may explain. V gene TRBV30 combines with J gene TRBJ2-1; D perhaps matches TRBD2 (5 bases). CDR1 is GTSNPN, CDR2 SVGIG, per germline (reference sequence). This CDR3 is 11 amino acids long. CDR3 loop: CAWSVRLAIHF. In DNA, the CDR3 is TGTGCCTGGAGTGTACGGTTAGCGATCCACTTC.

This clone was detected ten times or more. The chain is built from TRBV6-1 and TRBJ1-5; no clear D gene. CDR3 length: 16 residues. The V gene lost 5 bases and the J gene lost 4 bases, with 18 bases spanning the gap. CDR1 and CDR2 (germline): MNHNS, SASEGT. The CDR3 loop is CASSPRVVGGNQPQHF. Here the CDR3 DNA reads TGTGCCAGCAGTCCCCGAGTTGTGGGCGGGAATCAGCCCCAGCATTTT.

This clone was detected many times. The gene calls are TRBV20-1 and TRBJ2-7, with D tentatively TRBD2 (5 bases). The CDR3 has 12 amino acids. V dropped 6 bases and J dropped 5 bases, with 14 bases sitting between them. Germline values: CDR1 DFQATT, CDR2 SNEGSKA (reference sequence). CDR3 amino acids: CSATISGDEQYF. The CDR3 bases are TGCAGTGCCACGATCTCCGGGGACGAGCAGTACTTC.

The chain carries TRBV5-4 and TRBJ1-2, with D unresolved. In germline, CDR1 is SGHNT, CDR2 YYREEE (reference sequence). Between the trimmed V and J ends, which lost 2 bases and 2 bases, there was a span of 7 bases. The CDR3 consists of 13 residues. CDR3 bases: TGTGCCAGCAGCTTTACCGAAAACTATGGCTACACCTTC. It is translated as CASSFTENYGYTF.

This clone has ten or more counts. The genes are TRBV6-4 and TRBJ1-6; D not certain. The ends were cut back, 0 bases at V and 9 bases at J, with 3 bases in the middle. CDR3 length: 12 residues. The germline CDR1 and CDR2 sequences are MRHNA and SNTAGT. The DNA of the CDR3 is TGTGCCAGCAGTGACTCAGGTTCACCCCTCCACTTT. This gives the protein CASSDSGSPLHF.

This clone was seen many times. The J gene is TRBJ2-3, the V gene TRBV7-9, with 9 bases fitting TRBD1. CDR1 is SEHNR, CDR2 FQNEAQ, per germline (reference sequence). V shed 7 bases, J shed 5 bases, and the junction held 4 bases outside the gene matches. The CDR3 consists of 13 residues. The DNA for the CDR3 is TGTGCCAGCACCCGACAGGGGGGAGATACGCAGTATTTT. Translating gives CASTRQGGDTQYF.

On this clone: This may stem from a read error, because a much larger clone lies one nucleotide away. The CDR3 reads CASIVGSNEKLFF. The CDR3 DNA reads as TGTGCCAGCATCGTAGGTTCAAATGAAAAACTGTTTTTT. This chain uses TRBV9 with TRBJ1-4; D unresolved. This CDR3 comprises 13 residues. CDR1 and CDR2 (germline): SGDLS, YYNGEE.

Regarding this clone: This may be a read error, as it is one base from a much larger clone. The same CDR3 also results from other DNA sequences found in this sample. V gene TRBV5-4 combines with J gene TRBJ2-3; no reliable D call. CDR3 length: 13 residues. The V and J ends lost 5 bases and 4 bases respectively, with 11 bases between them. CDR1 is SGHNT and CDR2 is YYREEE in the germline V gene (reference sequence). The CDR3 reads CASRKTGADTQYF. The CDR3 DNA follows: TGTGCCAGCAGGAAGACTGGGGCAGATACGCAGTATTTT.

This clone was seen a few times. The rearrangement links TRBV6-1 to TRBJ2-7, with D perhaps TRBD1 (6 bases). This CDR3 has 15 residues. Germline-derived CDR1 and CDR2 are MNHNS and SASEGT. V lost 6 bases and J 3 bases, leaving 18 bases between the germline ends. The CDR3 here is CASSTTDSFVYEQYF. CDR3 DNA sequence: TGTGCCAGCAGCACGACGGACAGCTTCGTCTACGAGCAGTACTTC.

This clone ranks as medium-sized (0.01 to 0.1%). The V call is TRBV27, the J call TRBJ1-3, with D possibly matching TRBD1 (6 bases). The CDR3 is 15 amino acids. Deletions cut 2 bases from V and 0 bases from J, with 8 bases between. Germline V CDR1 and CDR2: MNHEY, SMNVEV (reference sequence). The CDR3 DNA is TGTGCCAGCAGTTTAGACAGGAGCTCTGGAAACACCATATATTTT. Translating gives CASSLDRSSGNTIYF.

This clone has ten or more counts. The genes are TRBV7-3 and TRBJ2-3; D is possibly TRBD2 (6 bases). The CDR3 is 15 amino acids. CDR1 is SGHTA and CDR2 is FQGTGA in the germline V gene. V was shortened by 0 bases and J by 5 bases, with 12 bases between the two germline ends. The CDR3 coding sequence is TGTGCCAGCAGCTTAACGGCAGGGAGGCGAGATACGCAGTATTTT. Translated: CASSLTAGRRDTQYF.

Ten or more counts support this clone. V is TRBV5-1 and J is TRBJ2-5; D ambiguous. Germline CDR1 SGHRS, CDR2 YFSETQ. This CDR3 region has 13 residues. V lost 5 bases and J 1 base, leaving 9 bases between the germline ends. CDR3 in amino acids: CASRSSPQETQYF. The CDR3 region has the DNA TGCGCCAGCAGATCATCGCCCCAAGAGACCCAGTACTTC.

This clone was seen many times. V and J are TRBV7-6 and TRBJ2-2; 9 positions match TRBD1. The CDR3 extends over 16 amino acids. V gave up 1 base and J gave up 2 bases; unmatched junction bases: 2. Germline V gene data show CDR1 as SGHVS and CDR2 as FNYEAQ. As DNA, the CDR3 is TGTGCCAGCAGCTTAGGGACAGGGGCTAACACCGGGGAGCTGTTTTTT. Protein product: CASSLGTGANTGELFF.

The table lists this clone with many counts. The gene calls are TRBV19 and TRBJ2-2; no firm D call. The germline gives CDR1 LNHDA, CDR2 SQIVND (reference sequence). V was trimmed by 4 bases and J by 5 bases, leaving 17 bases between them. The length of the CDR3 is 16 residues. The CDR3 nucleotides are TGTGCCAGTAGTAGCCCTTATAGTTTTGGGACCGGGGAGCTGTTTTTT. Amino acid sequence: CASSSPYSFGTGELFF. The full variable domain, in which reference TRBV19 and TRBJ2-2 provide the parts outside the CDR3, is DGGITQSPKYLFRKEGQNVTLSCEQNLNHDAMYWYRQDPGQGLRLIYYSQIVNDFQKGDIAEGYSVSREKKESFPLTVTSAQKNPTAFYLCASSSPYSFGTGELFFGEGSRLTVL.

This clone was seen only a few times. Germline is not matched at one junction end, which may reflect a read error. The chain is built from TRBV12-3 or TRBV12-4 and TRBJ2-5, with 7 nucleotides matching TRBD1. CDR3 length: 15 residues. CDR3 sequence reads: CDSRPGQAAQENQYF. In DNA, the CDR3 is TGTGACAGCAGACCCGGACAGGCTGCCCAAGAGAACCAGTACTTC.

The table lists this clone with many counts. The rearrangement joins TRBV7-8 to TRBJ2-1; D perhaps matches TRBD1 (5 bases). This CDR3 comprises 16 residues. V shed 3 bases and J shed 12 bases, with 24 bases lying between them. Germline V gene data show CDR1 as SGHVS and CDR2 as FQNEAQ. The CDR3 protein is CASSFLTVTSPNRQFF. The CDR3 nucleotides are TGTGCCAGCAGCTTCCTGACAGTCACCTCTCCCAATCGGCAGTTCTTC. The entire variable domain, with the rest obtained from reference TRBV7-8 and TRBJ2-1, is as follows: GAGVSQSPRYKVAKRGQDVALRCDPISGHVSLFWYQQALGQGPEFLTYFQNEAQLDKSGLPSDRFFAERPEGSVSTLKIQRTQQEDSAVYLCASSFLTVTSPNRQFFGPGTRLTVL.

This clone was counted at least ten times. This may stem from a read error, because a much larger clone lies one nucleotide away. The CDR3 does not close with the conserved phenylalanine or tryptophan, likely indicating a read error. The chain has TRBV6-1 and TRBJ2-7; 7 bases line up with TRBD1. The CDR3 sequence is 15 residues long. Unmatched junction bases numbered 10, after V lost 6 bases and J lost 2 bases. Germline CDR1 MNHNS, CDR2 SASEGT. CDR3 sequence (DNA): TGTGCCAGCAGGACAAAAGACAGGGCCCCCTACGAGCAGTACCTC. This sequence encodes CASRTKDRAPYEQYL.

Many counts were recorded for this clone. The chain recombines TRBV5-1 with TRBJ2-7; D may be TRBD1 (6 bases). V was cut by 6 bases and J by 3 bases, with 22 bases left in between. The CDR3 sequence is 16 residues long. CDR1 is SGHRS and CDR2 is YFSETQ in the germline V gene. The CDR3 region has the DNA TGCGCCAGCATTGAAGATTCGGGACAAGGGATCTACGAGCAGTACTTC. It translates to CASIEDSGQGIYEQYF.

This clone is labeled as medium-sized. This chain joins TRBV12-3 or TRBV12-4 and TRBJ2-1, with 8 bases that match TRBD1. V was pared by 2 bases and J by 9 bases, with 3 bases of the junction left unmatched. The CDR3 is 13 amino acids. The CDR3 protein is CASSLRTGSEQFF. For the CDR3, the DNA is TGTGCCAGCAGTTTAAGGACAGGGAGTGAGCAGTTCTTC.

This clone was recorded many times. The chain carries TRBV7-6 and TRBJ1-1, with a tentative D call TRBD1 (6 bases). The CDR3 totals 14 residues. V was cut by 5 bases and J by 1 base, with 11 bases left in between. Germline assignment: CDR1 SGHVS and CDR2 FNYEAQ. The CDR3 nucleotides are TGTGCCAGCAGCCCCCGGACAGCGAACACTGAAGCTTTCTTT. Amino acid sequence: CASSPRTANTEAFF. Variable domain in full (rest from reference TRBV7-6 and TRBJ1-1): GAGVSQSPRYKVTKRGQDVALRCDPISGHVSLYWYRQALGQGPEFLTYFNYEAQQDKSGLPNDRFSAERPEGSISTLTIQRTEQRDSAMYRCASSPRTANTEAFFGQGTRLTVV.

The chain carries TRBV6-2 or TRBV6-3 and TRBJ2-1; D possibly corresponds to TRBD2 (6 bases). The V gene's germline CDR1 is MNHEY and CDR2 SVGEGT. V was cut by 11 bases and J by 1 base, with 24 bases left in between. This CDR3 is 17 amino acids long. This CDR3 reads CAAETRSLEGSYNEQFF. In nucleotides, the CDR3 is TGTGCCGCCGAAACAAGGTCGCTGGAGGGATCCTACAATGAGCAGTTCTTC.

About this clone: This sequence may be a read error, since a much larger clone differs from it by one base. The CDR3 DNA sequence: TGTGCCAGCTGGTTGGGACTAGTTAGTGGAGAGACCCAGTACTTC. It encodes CASWLGLVSGETQYF. The V and J genes are TRBV7-2 and TRBJ2-5, with TRBD2 matching over 8 bases. CDR1 and CDR2 (germline): SGHTA, FQGNSA. V was clipped by 8 bases and J by 4 bases; unmatched bases: 12. This CDR3 spans 15 amino acids.

This clone was seen a few times. The chain joins TRBV28 to TRBJ2-7, with TRBD2 identical over 15 bases. The CDR3 is 18 amino acids. With 5 bases clipped from V and 1 base from J, the junction kept 9 bases outside the gene matches. Germline-derived CDR1 and CDR2 are MDHEN and SYDVKM. The CDR3 reads CASSDPGTSGGYSYEQYF. In DNA form, the CDR3 reads TGTGCCAGCAGTGATCCCGGGACTAGCGGGGGGTATTCCTACGAGCAGTACTTC.

Notes on this clone: Just one base apart from a much larger clone, this may be a read error. Other nucleotide sequences from this sample produce the same CDR3. The chain joins TRBV7-3 to TRBJ2-5, with TRBD2 as a possible D gene (6 bases). The CDR3 sequence is 16 residues long. Germline CDR1 reads SGHTA; CDR2 reads FQGTGA. Deletions cut 5 bases from V and 5 bases from J, with 21 bases between. CDR3 amino acids: CASSPSSRELKETQYF. For the CDR3, the DNA is TGTGCCAGCAGCCCTTCTTCACGGGAGTTGAAGGAGACCCAGTACTTC.